These T cell receptor beta chains were read from a single sample in a study of blood T cells in healthy people across ages. TCRdb processed the 5' RACE reads anew with MiXCR; each CDR3 protein has one entry. The sample lists 1.5 million to 2 million distinct CDR3 sequences, roughly 52% occurring once. The sample taken for sequencing was blood. The receptors shown here come from a woman aged 40 to 55 in good health. The CDR3 runs from the conserved cysteine through the conserved F or W.

TRBV6-2/TRBV6-3	TRBJ2-7	CASRSSGDYYEQYF
TRBV11-2	TRBJ2-5	CASSLSPISGGETQYF
TRBV5-6	TRBJ2-1	CASSWLTSEGHEQFF
TRBV7-2	TRBJ2-5	CAGSAILQGTQETQYF
TRBV9	TRBJ2-1	CASSVTGLALGNEQFF
TRBV4-3	TRBJ2-3	CASSLVRDGTDTQYF
TRBV7-2	TRBJ1-5	CASSLETGGNQPQHF
TRBV28	TRBJ2-1	CASSVELDRGVFF
TRBV5-1	TRBJ1-2	CASSYDRVNNYGYTF
TRBV29-1	TRBJ2-3	CSVDGTGDTDTQYF
TRBV9	TRBJ2-3	CASSVEGLDTQYF
TRBV4-3	TRBJ2-7	CASSQDRAASSYEQYF
TRBV29-1	TRBJ2-7	CSAATGPSYEQYF
TRBV18	TRBJ1-2	CASSPSRDYGYTF
TRBV7-8	TRBJ2-4	CASSRGRERYGQYF
TRBV5-5	TRBJ2-7	CASSLRDRIHKQYF
TRBV6-1	TRBJ2-3	CASSGQGFQADTQYF
TRBV7-2	TRBJ1-5	CASSLVATAITPQHF
TRBV6-5	TRBJ1-1	CASSKRQGRAFF
TRBV20-1	TRBJ2-1	CSARDRLKGNEQFF
TRBV28	TRBJ1-2	CASRTPEQRGYTF
TRBV18	TRBJ2-6	CASPGLGDENLSGANVLTF
TRBV20-1	TRBJ2-1	CSASLGSSYNEQFF
TRBV11-2	TRBJ2-1	CASSFDSASYNEQFF
TRBV20-1	TRBJ2-1	CSAKPGQVSYNEQFF
TRBV6-6	TRBJ1-1	CASSYDGAIRPEAFF
TRBV20-1	TRBJ1-5	CSAGDGQIPPSNQPQHF
TRBV11-1	TRBJ2-4	CASSLPGQGLVKNIQYF
TRBV29-1	TRBJ2-3	CSVDLAGETDTQYF
TRBV11-2	TRBJ2-3	CASSLDTGTLITQYF
TRBV10-3	TRBJ2-5	CAISESQPGQGFNQETQYF
TRBV3-1	TRBJ2-1	CASSQILTYNEQFF
TRBV7-8	NA	CASSVFRAGVNQETQYF
TRBV7-3	TRBJ2-5	CASSHGGTGETQYF
TRBV7-2	NA	CASSPTPGGVYEQYF
TRBV6-6	TRBJ1-1	CASSKKLNTEAFF
TRBV6-1	TRBJ2-1	CASIFSGSSYNEQFF
TRBV6-5	TRBJ2-5	CASSYSEVSSTRETQYF
TRBV27	TRBJ2-4	CASSLSAGSSKNIQYF
TRBV7-3	TRBJ2-6	CASSLMRRGTGANVLTF
TRBV28	TRBJ2-5	CASSLLARQETQYF
TRBV7-9	TRBJ2-1	CASSPQQGIDNEQFF
TRBV4-3	TRBJ1-4	CASSQDRPIVGFANEKLFF
TRBV6-1	TRBJ1-2	CASSEVGGTGGGYTF
TRBV4-3	TRBJ1-1	CASSQVDRTNTEAFF
TRBV7-2	TRBJ2-5	CASSPGEGQETQYF
TRBV7-2	TRBJ2-4	CASSRWGTNIQYF
TRBV20-1	TRBJ2-1	CSPRQANEQFF
TRBV6-2/TRBV6-3	TRBJ1-1	CASSSYPPGDTEAFF
TRBV7-2	TRBJ2-5	CASSPLQEELETQYF
TRBV15	TRBJ2-1	CATSRFRETSYNEQFF
TRBV20-1	NA	CSAADTAYEQYF
TRBV6-5	TRBJ1-2	CASSLEAGLNYGYTF
TRBV27	TRBJ1-6	CASSSGQGNYNSPLHF
TRBV4-1	NA	CASSQVSSSYNEQYF
TRBV4-1	TRBJ2-1	CASSQDQALEQFF
TRBV12-3/TRBV12-4	TRBJ2-5	CATKERGRETQYF
TRBV15	TRBJ2-7	CATSPSGHYEQYF
TRBV12-3/TRBV12-4	TRBJ2-7	CASSPGTGVFEQYF
TRBV27	TRBJ2-3	CASRSPTRDTDTQYF